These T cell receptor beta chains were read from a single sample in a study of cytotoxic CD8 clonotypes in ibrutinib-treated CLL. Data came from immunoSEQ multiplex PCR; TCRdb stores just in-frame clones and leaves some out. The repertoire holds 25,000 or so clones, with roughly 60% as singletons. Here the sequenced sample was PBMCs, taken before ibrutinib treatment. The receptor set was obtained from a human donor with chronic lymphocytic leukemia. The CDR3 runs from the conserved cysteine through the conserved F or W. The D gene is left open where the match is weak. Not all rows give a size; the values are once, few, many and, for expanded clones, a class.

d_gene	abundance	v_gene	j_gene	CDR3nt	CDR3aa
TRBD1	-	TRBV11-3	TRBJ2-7	TGTGCCAGCAGCTTCAGGGGGCGCAGCGAGCAGTACTTC	CASSFRGRSEQYF
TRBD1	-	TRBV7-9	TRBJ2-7	TGTGCCAGCAGCTTATCTGTCAGGGGGCGCGAGCAGTACTTC	CASSLSVRGREQYF
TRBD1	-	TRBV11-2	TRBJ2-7	TGTGCCAGCCGGGACAGGGGGGACTACGAGCAGTACTTC	CASRDRGDYEQYF
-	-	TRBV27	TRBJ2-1	TGTGCCAGCAGTTTATGGGGGGACTCCTACAATGAGCAGTTCTTC	CASSLWGDSYNEQFF
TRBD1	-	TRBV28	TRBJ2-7	TGTGCCAGCAAAAGCCCGGGACAGGGGTACCACGAGCAGTACTTC	CASKSPGQGYHEQYF
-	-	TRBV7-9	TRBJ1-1	TGTGCCAGCAGCTTAGCCCTCTCCCTGAACACTGAAGCTTTCTTT	CASSLALSLNTEAFF
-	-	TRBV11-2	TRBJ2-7	TGTGCCAGCAGCTTAAACGGGAACGAGCAGTACTTC	CASSLNGNEQYF
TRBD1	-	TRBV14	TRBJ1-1	TGTGCCAGCAGACCCGTCCCAGGGGGCTCGAACACTGAAGCTTTCTTT	CASRPVPGGSNTEAFF
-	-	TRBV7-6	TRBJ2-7	TGTGCCAGCAGCTTAGGGGACGCGAGCTCCTACGAGCAGTACTTC	CASSLGDASSYEQYF
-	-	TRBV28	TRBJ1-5	TGTGCCAGCATAGCGATACAGGGATTTCATCAGCCCCAGCATTTT	CASIAIQGFHQPQHF
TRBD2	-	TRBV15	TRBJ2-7	TGTGCCACCAGCAGAGCCGGGACTAGCGGCCTCTACGAGCAGTACTTC	CATSRAGTSGLYEQYF
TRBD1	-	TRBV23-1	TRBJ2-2	TGCGCCAGCAGTTTCGAGGGACAGTCGAACACCGGGGAGCTGTTTTTT	CASSFEGQSNTGELFF
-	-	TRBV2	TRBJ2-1	TGTGCCAGCAGAACAGGACAGTACCACAATGAGCAGTTCTTC	CASRTGQYHNEQFF
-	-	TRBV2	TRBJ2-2	TGTGCCAGCAGACCTACTTCCCCGGCCGGGGAGCTGTTTTTT	CASRPTSPAGELFF
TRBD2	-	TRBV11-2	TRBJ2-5	TGTGCCAGCAGCTTAGATCTTACTAGCGGGGGGGCATTAGAGACCCAGTACTTC	CASSLDLTSGGALETQYF
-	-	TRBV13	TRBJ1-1	TGTGCCAGCAGCCCAAAGGGGAGTATGGGTAACACTGAAGCTTTCTTT	CASSPKGSMGNTEAFF
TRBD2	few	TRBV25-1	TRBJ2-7	TGTGCCAGCAGTTCCCCCGGGAGGGAAATTTTATCGGGGCAGTACTTC	CASSSPGREILSGQYF
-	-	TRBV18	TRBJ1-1	TGTGCCAGCTCACCGCCACCAGTCACTGAAGCTTTCTTT	CASSPPPVTEAFF
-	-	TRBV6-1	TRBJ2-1	TGTGCCAGCACCACGAGGAATGAGCAGTTCTTC	CASTTRNEQFF
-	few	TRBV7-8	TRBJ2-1	TGTGCCAGCAGTCTTGGGGTCCAGAATGAGCAGTTCTTC	CASSLGVQNEQFF
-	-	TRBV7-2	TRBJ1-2	TGTGCCAGCAGCTTAGGCTGGGACTATGGCTACACCTTC	CASSLGWDYGYTF
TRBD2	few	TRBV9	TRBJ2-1	TGTGCCAGCAGCGTCAGGAGGGCGGGAGTCACAGAGCAGTTCTTC	CASSVRRAGVTEQFF
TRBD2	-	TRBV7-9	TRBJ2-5	TGTGCCAGCAGCTTGGGCGGACTAGCGGGGGGAGAGACCCAGTACTTC	CASSLGGLAGGETQYF
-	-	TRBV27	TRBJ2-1	TGTGCCAGCAGTTTGTTCATAGGCTCCTACAATGAGCAGTTCTTC	CASSLFIGSYNEQFF